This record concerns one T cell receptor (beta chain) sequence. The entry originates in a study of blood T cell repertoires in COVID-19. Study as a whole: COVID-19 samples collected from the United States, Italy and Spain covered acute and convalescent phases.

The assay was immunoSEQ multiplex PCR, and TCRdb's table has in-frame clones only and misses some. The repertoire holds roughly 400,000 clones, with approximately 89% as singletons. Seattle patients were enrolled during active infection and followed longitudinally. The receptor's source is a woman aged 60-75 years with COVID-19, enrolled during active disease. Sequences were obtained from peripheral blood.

CDR3 sequence: CASSQGWQGDDEQFF. DNA for the CDR3: TGTGCCAGCAGTCAGGGTTGGCAGGGGGACGATGAGCAGTTCTTC. This chain links TRBV6-5 with TRBJ2-1, with 7 positions matching TRBD1. Trimming took 5 bases from V and 8 from J; bases not matched to a gene: 12. Per germline, CDR1 MNHEY and CDR2 SVGAGI. This CDR3 comprises 15 residues.